This TCR beta chain was identified in a study of blood T cell repertoires in COVID-19. Study at large: The origin of the acute and convalescent COVID-19 samples was the United States, Italy and Spain. T cells, B-cell-depleted T cells, or PBMCs provided the cDNA or gDNA that served as material.

A note on this clone: Compared with germline, one end of the junction differs, possibly owing to a read error.

Per the original methods: Estimation of nucleated cell counts was performed using reference gene primer amplification. Clones were sequenced by immunoSEQ multiplex PCR, and TCRdb holds only the in-frame ones, with some missing. The D gene and trimming were derived from the DNA, and the V and J assignments and clone size from that table. The sample consists of approximately 140,000 clones, about nine tenths of them appearing once. Germline V gene lookup returns CDR1 KGHDR and CDR2 SFDVKD. CDR3 length: 8 amino acids. The chain employs TRBV24-1 and TRBJ1-1; D is undetermined. Input material: peripheral blood. This clonotype was obtained from a woman in her fifties or sixties with active or convalescent COVID-19. The CDR3 loop is CATSEAFF. CDR3 sequence (DNA): TGTGCCACGAGTGAAGCTTTCTTT.